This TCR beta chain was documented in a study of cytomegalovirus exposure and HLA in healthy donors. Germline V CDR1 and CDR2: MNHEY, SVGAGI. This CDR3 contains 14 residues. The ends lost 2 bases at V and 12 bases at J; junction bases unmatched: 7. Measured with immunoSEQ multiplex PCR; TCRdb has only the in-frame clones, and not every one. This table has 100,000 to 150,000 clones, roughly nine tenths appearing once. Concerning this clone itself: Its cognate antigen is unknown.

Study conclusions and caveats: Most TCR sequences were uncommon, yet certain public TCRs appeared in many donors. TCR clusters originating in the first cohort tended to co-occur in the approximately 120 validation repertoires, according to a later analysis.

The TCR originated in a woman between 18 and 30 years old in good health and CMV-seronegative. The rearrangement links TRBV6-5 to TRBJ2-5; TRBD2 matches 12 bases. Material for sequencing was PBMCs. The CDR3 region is CASSYTTSGGREYF. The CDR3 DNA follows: TGTGCCAGCAGTTACACCACTAGCGGGGGGCGGGAGTACTTC.